One TCR beta chain is described in this entry. The data were obtained in a study of CD8 T cells in Susac syndrome. When the RNA was reverse transcribed, random hexamers were used with an input of roughly 0.45 to 1 ug. TCRdb ran MiXCR on the immunoSEQ multiplex PCR reads and lists one entry per CDR3 protein. The sample contains some 140,000 distinct CDR3 sequences, 65% to 90% of which appear only once. The germline V gene encodes CDR1 MNHEY and CDR2 SMNVEV (reference sequence). Trimming removed 3 bases from V and 7 bases from J; junction bases left unmatched: 7. This CDR3 spans 15 amino acids. This sequence originates from a human donor with multiple sclerosis. The chain couples TRBV27 to TRBJ2-1; 9 bases align to TRBD2. Sequences were obtained from CD8+ T cells from PBMCs. CDR3 sequence (DNA): TGTGCCAGCAGTTTGACTAGCGGACCACCAAATGAGCAGTTCTTC. Residues: CASSLTSGPPNEQFF.